This T cell receptor beta chain was sequenced for a study of identical twins. Findings of the study overall: Invariant MAIT and iNKT cells are populations that could partly confound zero-insertion analyses. Weaker excess sharing between twins was seen in beta out-of-frame sequences. Abundant beta clonotypes from cord blood bore fewer insertions; memory repertoires lacked this pattern.

V was pared by 7 bases and J by 8 bases, with 21 bases between. The CDR3 has 15 residues. CDR1 is SEHNR, CDR2 FQNEAQ, per germline (reference sequence). Unique molecular identifiers were present on cDNA, and template switching added a universal primer site. Using its own MiXCR run on the 5' RACE reads, TCRdb lists one record per CDR3 protein. Of roughly 490,000 distinct CDR3 sequences listed, roughly an eighth are singletons. This clonotype has more than one count but fewer than ten. What it binds is unknown. These data were likewise used in another study, on yellow fever vaccine responses in identical twins.

The sample comprised CD4+ T cells sorted from blood. The TCR was taken from a woman aged 18-29 years in good health. The chain combines TRBV7-9 with TRBJ2-1; D is perhaps TRBD1 or TRBD2 (7 bases each). CDR3 sequence: CASTDTRGGGYEQFF. The CDR3 DNA is TGTGCCAGCACCGATACGAGGGGAGGGGGCTATGAGCAGTTCTTC. The variable domain in full, with the rest retrieved from reference TRBV7-9 and TRBJ2-1, is DTGVSQNPRHKITKRGQNVTFRCDPISEHNRLYWYRQTLGQGPEFLTYFQNEAQLEKSRLLSDRFSAERPKGSFSTLEIQRTEQGDSAMYLCASTDTRGGGYEQFFGPGTRLTVL.